This T cell receptor (beta chain) was recorded in a study of T cells in Graves' hyperthyroidism and ophthalmopathy. In the study overall: Peripheral blood was drawn at first diagnosis, prior to all treatment.

Findings of the study overall: Most clonotypes expanded in the thyroid (above 0.001) were also present in blood.

Ophthalmopathy patients all had a Clinical Activity Score of at least 3, a NOSPECS grade of at least 4 and disease under 3 months old. It was uncontrolled infection, other autoimmune disease, pregnancy or lactation that excluded patients. The CDR3 regions of TCR beta were amplified from RNA transcripts. Initially, a first-round RT-PCR of the TCR CDR3 employed the HTBI primer set. TCRdb re-derived calls from the multiplex PCR reads in MiXCR, one entry per CDR3 protein. The sample contains fewer than 750,000 distinct CDR3 sequences, under 15% of which appear only once. Trimming removed 2 bases at V and 4 bases at J, with 8 bases between. This CDR3 region has 13 residues. This clonotype was detected many times. Its cognate antigen is unknown.

Sample: blood. The chain uses TRBV12-3 or TRBV12-4 and TRBJ1-2; D gene uncertain. The sequence was collected from a woman aged 40 to 50 with Graves' ophthalmopathy. The CDR3 DNA sequence: TGTGCCAGCAGTTTACAACTTTTCTATGGCTACACCTTC. It codes for CASSLQLFYGYTF.